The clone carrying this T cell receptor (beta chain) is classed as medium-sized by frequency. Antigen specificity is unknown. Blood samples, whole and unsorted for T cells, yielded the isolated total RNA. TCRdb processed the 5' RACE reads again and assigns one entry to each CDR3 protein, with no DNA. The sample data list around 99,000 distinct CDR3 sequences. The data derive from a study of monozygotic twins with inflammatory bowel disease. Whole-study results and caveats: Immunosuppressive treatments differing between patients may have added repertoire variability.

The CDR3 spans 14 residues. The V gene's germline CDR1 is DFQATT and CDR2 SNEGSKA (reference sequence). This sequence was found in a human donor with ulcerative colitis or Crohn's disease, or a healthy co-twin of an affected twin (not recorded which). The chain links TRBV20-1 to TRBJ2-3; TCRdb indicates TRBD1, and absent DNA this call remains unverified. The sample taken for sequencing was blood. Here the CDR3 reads CSARGPGGTDTQYF.